This passage covers 18 T cell receptor beta chains from one sample sequenced in a study of blood T cell repertoires in COVID-19. Generated by immunoSEQ multiplex PCR, the TCRdb table keeps only in-frame clones and is missing some. The table records just over 95,000 clones, about 81% of them present only once. Sequencing was performed on peripheral blood. The receptors stem from a man in his 60s with acute or convalescent COVID-19.

This clone appeared once. This sequence joins TRBV27 and TRBJ2-7; maybe TRBD1 (5 bases). Trimming removed 7 bases from V and 2 bases from J, with 21 bases in between. The germline gives CDR1 MNHEY, CDR2 SMNVEV (reference sequence). The CDR3 is 16 residues long. In DNA form, the CDR3 reads TGTGCCAGCACCATGACAGTTCCTTCATTAACCTACGAGCAGTACGTC. Translating gives CASTMTVPSLTYEQYV.

V gene TRBV19 combines with J gene TRBJ2-2; 13 nucleotides align to TRBD2. This CDR3 has 17 amino acids. In germline, CDR1 is LNHDA, CDR2 SQIVND (reference sequence). The ends lost 3 bases at V and 5 bases at J; junction bases unmatched: 6. CDR3 nucleotides: TGTGCCAGTAGTATGCTGACTAGCGGGGGGCGAACCGGGGAGCTGTTTTTT. It is translated as CASSMLTSGGRTGELFF.

This sequence joins TRBV14 and TRBJ1-2; D is undetermined. Trimming pared 1 base from V and 2 bases from J, leaving 8 bases between. Germline CDR1 reads SGHDN; CDR2 reads FVKESK. CDR3 size: 14 residues. CDR3 nucleotide sequence: TGTGCCAGCAGCCAAGTTAATATGAACTATGGCTACACCTTC. Protein product: CASSQVNMNYGYTF.

The chain has TRBV10-3 and TRBJ1-1, with D possibly TRBD1 on 5 matching bases. V was pared by 10 bases and J by 3 bases, with 15 bases between. This CDR3 has 13 residues. Germline V gene data show CDR1 as ENHRY and CDR2 as SYGVKD. The DNA of the CDR3 is TGTGCCACTCAAAGGGGCGAGCACACTGAAGCTTTCTTT. As protein: CATQRGEHTEAFF.

This chain joins TRBV6-5 and TRBJ2-1; unclear D gene. This CDR3 has 14 amino acids. V lost 5 bases and J 5 bases, leaving 13 bases between the germline ends. Germline loops: CDR1 MNHEY, CDR2 SVGAGI. The CDR3 is CASSLSTFDNEQFF. The CDR3 DNA follows: TGTGCCAGCAGTCTAAGCACCTTCGACAATGAGCAGTTCTTC.

This chain connects TRBV20-1 to TRBJ1-2, with TRBD1 matching 8 bases. V shed 6 bases and J 7 bases; nucleotides not matched to a gene: 4. CDR1 is DFQATT, CDR2 SNEGSKA, per germline (reference sequence). The CDR3 contains 11 residues. CDR3 region: CSATGTGGYTF. The CDR3 DNA is TGCAGTGCGACCGGGACAGGTGGCTACACCTTC.

The J gene is TRBJ1-4, the V gene TRBV5-1; D is undetermined. CDR1 is SGHRS, CDR2 YFSETQ, per germline. V dropped 3 bases and J dropped 0 bases, with 6 bases sitting between them. The CDR3 runs to 14 residues. CDR3 coding DNA: TGCGCCAGCAGCTCCACATCAACTAATGAAAAACTGTTTTTT. Amino acid sequence: CASSSTSTNEKLFF.

This clone appeared a single time. V usage is TRBV5-6 and J usage is TRBJ2-1; the D gene is possibly TRBD1 (6 bases). V was trimmed by 0 bases and J by 5 bases, leaving 12 bases between them. The CDR3 is 15 amino acids. Germline CDR1 and CDR2: SGHDT and YYEEEE. CDR3 protein: CASSLGGDRNNEQFF. The DNA for the CDR3 is TGTGCCAGCAGCTTGGGGGGAGACAGGAACAATGAGCAGTTCTTC.

The genes are TRBV2 and TRBJ1-2, with D maybe TRBD1 (6 bases). The CDR3 runs 16 residues. V was clipped by 2 bases and J by 4 bases, with 17 bases between them. The germline gives CDR1 SNHLY, CDR2 FYNNEI. The CDR3 nucleotides read TGTGCCAGCAGTGAAAGATCGGGGGGCAGCGGCTATGGCTACACCTTC. Translating gives CASSERSGGSGYGYTF.

Comments on this clone: A junction boundary mismatches the germline segment, possibly from a read error. V and J are TRBV7-3 and TRBJ2-2, with D hard to call. Germline V gene lookup returns CDR1 SGHTA and CDR2 FQGTGA. The CDR3 length is 12 residues. The CDR3 nucleotides are TGTACCAGCAGCTACTTTGGCGGGGAGCTGTTTTTT. As protein: CTSSYFGGELFF.

The V call is TRBV24-1, the J call TRBJ2-3; maybe TRBD2 (5 bases). Trimming shortened V by 1 base and J by 4 bases, and 14 bases separated the two germline ends. Germline V gene sequence: CDR1 KGHDR, CDR2 SFDVKD. The CDR3 runs to 16 residues. The CDR3 DNA reads as TGTGCCACCAGTGATTTTGAGGGATGGGGTCCAGATACGCAGTATTTT. Protein: CATSDFEGWGPDTQYF.

This chain uses TRBV7-9 with TRBJ1-1, with D perhaps TRBD1 (6 bases). Germline CDR1 reads SEHNR; CDR2 reads FQNEAQ (reference sequence). The CDR3 sequence is 13 residues long. Trimming cost V 5 bases and J 4 bases, with 11 bases left between them. The CDR3 DNA reads as TGTGCCAGCAGCGCCACAGGGACCACTGAAGCTTTCTTT. It codes for CASSATGTTEAFF. Supplemented by reference TRBV7-9 and TRBJ1-1, the full variable domain reads DTGVSQNPRHKITKRGQNVTFRCDPISEHNRLYWYRQTLGQGPEFLTYFQNEAQLEKSRLLSDRFSAERPKGSFSTLEIQRTEQGDSAMYLCASSATGTTEAFFGQGTRLTVV.

This clone was observed a single time. The gene calls are TRBV10-3 and TRBJ1-2; 10 bases match TRBD1. Trimming cost V 4 bases and J 3 bases; bases outside gene matches: 5. Germline CDR1 reads ENHRY; CDR2 reads SYGVKD. This CDR3 is built from 15 residues. The CDR3 bases are TGTGCCATCAGTGCCTCGGACAGGGGGGACTATGGCTACACCTTC. This translates into CAISASDRGDYGYTF.

The chain recombines TRBV5-1 with TRBJ2-2, with a weak D call TRBD2 (6 bases). This CDR3 comprises 15 residues. V was cut by 5 bases and J by 7 bases, with 18 bases left in between. The germline gives CDR1 SGHRS, CDR2 YFSETQ. The chain's CDR3 is CASRGGSQGGGELFF. As DNA, the CDR3 is TGCGCCAGCAGGGGGGGATCTCAAGGAGGCGGGGAGCTGTTTTTT.

The chain couples TRBV27 to TRBJ1-4; 9 positions agree with TRBD1. From germline, CDR1 is MNHEY and CDR2 SMNVEV (reference sequence). V shed 5 bases, J shed 6 bases, and the junction held 7 bases outside the gene matches. The CDR3 runs to 15 residues. The CDR3 reads CASSTFRDRDEKLFF. The CDR3 nucleotides read TGTGCCAGCAGTACTTTCCGGGACAGGGATGAAAAACTGTTTTTT.

The rearrangement uses TRBV27 and TRBJ1-2; TRBD1 aligns across 11 bases. The V gene end was trimmed by 6 bases and the J gene end by 8 bases; junction bases not matched to a gene: 14. CDR1 is MNHEY, CDR2 SMNVEV, per germline (reference sequence). The CDR3 contains 16 residues. CDR3: CASRDSDRGLREGYTF. CDR3 DNA: TGTGCCAGCAGAGATTCGGACAGGGGGCTAAGGGAAGGCTACACCTTC.

The chain uses TRBV10-3 and TRBJ1-1; D not certain. Trimming cost V 0 bases and J 7 bases, with 21 bases left between them. CDR1 is ENHRY, CDR2 SYGVKD, per germline. The CDR3 consists of 17 residues. The CDR3: CAISESSIITTRSEAFF. The CDR3, as DNA: TGTGCCATCAGTGAGTCGAGTATTATTACCACGCGTAGTGAAGCTTTCTTT.

J is TRBJ2-3 and V is TRBV19; no reliable D call. V dropped 5 bases and J dropped 2 bases, with 14 bases sitting between them. Germline loops: CDR1 LNHDA, CDR2 SQIVND (reference sequence). The CDR3 covers 15 residues. The CDR3 sequence: CASSRTEVATDTQYF. The DNA of the CDR3 is TGTGCCAGTAGTCGTACCGAGGTGGCCACAGATACGCAGTATTTT.